These 26 T cell receptor beta chains came from one sample sequenced in a study of glioma-infiltrating T cells. TCR alpha and beta CDR3 regions were amplified from RNA using iRepertoire nested multiplex PCR. TCRdb re-analysed the multiplex PCR reads in MiXCR, keeping a single row per CDR3 protein. The data contain 20,000 to 25,000 distinct CDR3 sequences, about 22% of them singletons. The sample comprised glioma tissue, nonneoplastic brain tissue, or PBMCs (not recorded which). These receptor sequences come from a human donor with low-grade glioma or glioblastoma, undergoing nonglioma brain surgery, or in good health (not recorded which).

In its sample, this clonotype was seen a few times. CDR3 sequence: CASSQAAWLGTSYEQYF. CDR3 DNA: TGCGCCAGCAGCCAAGCCGCGTGGCTAGGGACCTCCTACGAGCAGTACTTC. The V and J genes are TRBV4-1 and TRBJ2-7; D assignment may be TRBD1 or TRBD2 (5 bases each). The V end lost 1 base, the J end lost 0 bases, and 16 bases lay between the germline ends. The CDR3 totals 17 residues. CDR1 MGHRA and CDR2 YSYEKL come from the germline V gene.

A note on this clonotype: A read error is possible here, since a much larger clone lies one base away. This chain links TRBV7-9 with TRBJ1-1; no definite D call. The CDR3 totals 13 residues. Germline loops: CDR1 SEHNR, CDR2 FQNEAQ (reference sequence). The CDR3 coding sequence is TGTGCCAGCGTCGCGACGGGGAACAATGAAGCTTTCTTT. As protein: CASVATGNNEAFF. Combining the CDR3 with reference TRBV7-9 and TRBJ1-1 gives the whole variable domain DTGVSQNPRHKITKRGQNVTFRCDPISEHNRLYWYRQTLGQGPEFLTYFQNEAQLEKSRLLSDRFSAERPKGSFSTLEIQRTEQGDSAMYLCASVATGNNEAFFGQGTRLTVV.

This clonotype was recorded many times. The chain recombines TRBV4-2 with TRBJ1-2, with a weak D call TRBD1 (6 bases). V was pared by 0 bases and J by 4 bases, with 12 bases between. Germline V gene data show CDR1 as LGHNA and CDR2 as YNFKEQ. The CDR3 loop spans 15 amino acids. CDR3 in amino acids: CASSQDRGGGYGYTF. In DNA, the CDR3 is TGTGCCAGCAGCCAAGATCGAGGGGGAGGCTATGGCTACACCTTC.

This clonotype was picked up many times. DNA of the CDR3: TGTGCCAGCAGCTTACAGGGGTGGAGGGGCAATGAGCAGTTCTTC. This sequence encodes CASSLQGWRGNEQFF. The V gene is TRBV7-9, the J gene TRBJ2-1; D is perhaps TRBD1 or TRBD2 (6 bases each). The CDR3 sequence is 15 residues long. Trimming removed 2 bases from V and 6 bases from J, with 14 bases in between. Germline V CDR1 and CDR2: SEHNR, FQNEAQ (reference sequence).

This rearrangement joins TRBV5-1 to TRBJ1-1; D is unclear. CDR1 is SGHRS, CDR2 YFSETQ, per germline. Deletions cut 0 bases from V and 0 bases from J, with 9 bases between. This CDR3 contains 15 residues. CDR3 amino acids: CASSLGNALNTEAFF. CDR3 coding DNA: TGCGCCAGCAGCTTGGGCAACGCATTGAACACTGAAGCTTTCTTT. Complete variable domain (other parts from reference TRBV5-1 and TRBJ1-1): KAGVTQTPRYLIKTRGQQVTLSCSPISGHRSVSWYQQTPGQGLQFLFEYFSETQRNKGNFPGRFSGRQFSNSRSEMNVSTLELGDSALYLCASSLGNALNTEAFFGQGTRLTVV.

The chain employs TRBV2 and TRBJ2-1; 9 nucleotides align to TRBD2. Germline V gives CDR1 SNHLY, CDR2 FYNNEI. The CDR3 is made up of 15 amino acids. J lost 4 bases, V lost 6 bases, and 7 bases had no gene match. CDR3: CASSGQLAGYNEQFF. The CDR3 DNA reads TGTGCCAGCAGCGGCCAACTAGCGGGTTACAATGAGCAGTTCTTC.

A note on this clonotype: Germline is not matched at one junction end, which may reflect a read error. The CDR3 loop is CASIFGEQYF. The CDR3 DNA reads TGTGCAAGTATCTTTGGTGAGCAGTACTTC. This sequence joins TRBV19 and TRBJ2-7; D gene uncertain. Per the germline V gene, CDR1 is LNHDA and CDR2 is SQIVND (reference sequence). There are 10 residues in the CDR3.

The V and J genes are TRBV11-2 and TRBJ1-3; D not resolved. Trimming pared 3 bases from V and 4 bases from J, leaving 19 bases between. The germline V gene has CDR1 SGHAT and CDR2 FQNNGV. This CDR3 has 17 amino acids. The CDR3 nucleotides read TGTGCCAGCAGCTTCCAACTCCCCGCGGGTACCGGAAACACCATATATTTT. Translated: CASSFQLPAGTGNTIYF. Supplemented by reference TRBV11-2 and TRBJ1-3, the full variable domain reads EAGVAQSPRYKIIEKRQSVAFWCNPISGHATLYWYQQILGQGPKLLIQFQNNGVVDDSQLPKDRFSAERLKGVDSTLKIQPAKLEDSAVYLCASSFQLPAGTGNTIYFGEGSWLTVV.

The chain joins TRBV28 to TRBJ1-6, with D uncertain. CDR1 is MDHEN, CDR2 SYDVKM, per germline. The CDR3 consists of 17 residues. V lost 5 bases, J lost 2 bases, and 16 bases lay in between. The CDR3 sequence: CASSETVGSAYNSPLHF. The CDR3 DNA is TGTGCCAGCAGTGAAACAGTAGGGTCAGCCTATAATTCACCCCTCCACTTT.

This clonotype has a count of ten or more. The V and J genes are TRBV4-3 and TRBJ1-1; a possible D gene is TRBD1 (6 bases). Trimming stripped 4 bases from V and 4 bases from J, with 10 bases between. The CDR3 contains 13 residues. Germline loops: CDR1 LGHNA, CDR2 YSLEER. Written as DNA, the CDR3 is TGCGCCAGCAGCCTAGGACAGCTCACTGAAGCTTTCTTT. Translated: CASSLGQLTEAFF.

This clonotype was picked up many times. The chain recombines TRBV27 with TRBJ2-7, with 7 positions matching TRBD1. Germline trimming cut 3 bases from V and 3 bases from J; bases unmatched to any gene: 11. CDR3 length: 16 residues. The germline CDR1 and CDR2 sequences are MNHEY and SMNVEV (reference sequence). The CDR3 sequence: CASSFTGTERGYEQYF. DNA of the CDR3: TGTGCCAGCAGTTTTACGGGGACAGAGAGGGGCTACGAGCAGTACTTC.

This clonotype appeared a few times. Germline is not matched at one junction end, which may reflect a read error. The chain employs TRBV7-9 and TRBJ1-2; TRBD1 aligns across 7 bases. Germline CDR1 reads SEHNR; CDR2 reads FQNEAQ (reference sequence). The CDR3 has 16 amino acids. The CDR3: CARSLEPDRVIDGYTF. The CDR3 nucleotides read TGTGCCCGCAGCTTAGAACCCGACAGGGTAATCGATGGCTACACCTTC.

The chain combines TRBV4-2 with TRBJ1-2; TRBD1 might be the D (6 bases). CDR1 is LGHNA and CDR2 is YNFKEQ in the germline V gene. With 0 bases removed from V and 3 bases from J, the gap between germline ends came to 14 bases. The CDR3 has 16 amino acids. This CDR3 is CASSQDWAGHDYGYTF. Written as DNA, the CDR3 is TGTGCCAGCAGCCAAGATTGGGCGGGACACGACTATGGCTACACCTTC.

As regards this clonotype: The junction departs from germline at one end; a sequencing error may be responsible. The chain carries TRBV2 and TRBJ1-2; D unresolved. Germline assignment: CDR1 SNHLY and CDR2 FYNNEI. There are 12 residues in the CDR3. CDR3 nucleotide sequence: TGTGCCAGCGGTGATACCCCCTATGGCTACACCTTC. It translates to CASGDTPYGYTF.

This clonotype was picked up many times. The chain recombines TRBV7-6 with TRBJ2-3; D possibly corresponds to TRBD2 (6 bases). V was pared by 4 bases and J by 2 bases, with 10 bases between. There are 14 residues in the CDR3. Germline V gene lookup returns CDR1 SGHVS and CDR2 FNYEAQ. The CDR3 spells CASSWGGATDTQYF. The CDR3 region has the DNA TGTGCCAGCAGCTGGGGCGGGGCCACAGATACGCAGTATTTT. Full variable domain (rest looked up from reference TRBV7-6 and TRBJ2-3): GAGVSQSPRYKVTKRGQDVALRCDPISGHVSLYWYRQALGQGPEFLTYFNYEAQQDKSGLPNDRFSAERPEGSISTLTIQRTEQRDSAMYRCASSWGGATDTQYFGPGTRLTVL.

This clonotype was picked up many times. The chain has TRBV5-1 and TRBJ2-7; D not resolved. CDR1 and CDR2 (germline): SGHRS, YFSETQ. This CDR3 spans 13 amino acids. V was pared by 4 bases and J by 2 bases, with 10 bases between. The CDR3 loop reads CASSLSPPYEQYF. As DNA, the CDR3 is TGCGCCAGCAGCCTATCTCCCCCCTACGAGCAGTACTTC.

On this clonotype: Possible read error: a much larger clone is one base away. V gene TRBV7-9 combines with J gene TRBJ1-5; D might be TRBD1 (5 bases). Germline CDR1 is SEHNR and CDR2 is FQNEAQ (reference sequence). CDR3 length: 16 amino acids. V dropped 3 bases and J dropped 4 bases, with 16 bases sitting between them. The CDR3 coding sequence is TGTGCCAGCAGCTTTTACAGAGGGGATTCAAATCAGCCCCAGCATTTT. Residues: CASSFYRGDSNQPQHF.

A remark on this clonotype: A single base separates this from a much larger clone, so it may be a read error. The conserved phenylalanine or tryptophan is not found at the CDR3 terminus, so this likely reflects a read error. This sequence joins TRBV20-1 and TRBJ2-5; TRBD1 matches 7 bases. CDR3 size: 16 residues. Germline CDR1 and CDR2: DFQATT and SNEGSKA (reference sequence). V was clipped by 3 bases and J by 4 bases; unmatched bases: 14. Here the CDR3 reads CSARNAEGPGGETQYL. CDR3 DNA: TGCAGTGCTAGGAACGCCGAAGGTCCAGGGGGAGAGACCCAGTACCTC.

This clonotype has at least ten counts. This rearrangement joins TRBV4-2 to TRBJ1-5; no firm D call. Germline assignment: CDR1 LGHNA and CDR2 YNFKEQ. Trimming shortened V by 6 bases and J by 0 bases, and 12 bases separated the two germline ends. The CDR3 contains 15 residues. This chain's CDR3 is CASRNPENSNQPQHF. The CDR3 nucleotides read TGTGCCAGCAGAAACCCCGAGAATAGCAATCAGCCCCAGCATTTT.

This clonotype came up a few times. The rearrangement joins TRBV9 to TRBJ2-5; perhaps D is TRBD1 or TRBD2 (6 bases each). CDR3 length equals 15 residues. Germline loops: CDR1 SGDLS, CDR2 YYNGEE. V was cut by 0 bases and J by 5 bases, with 14 bases left in between. The CDR3 region is CASSVAERRGETQYF. The CDR3 nucleotides are TGTGCCAGCAGCGTAGCGGAGCGGAGGGGGGAGACCCAGTACTTC.

This clonotype has a handful of counts. The gene calls are TRBV10-2 and TRBJ1-1, with 7 positions matching TRBD1. The germline gives CDR1 WSHSY, CDR2 SAAADI. Trimming cost V 3 bases and J 1 base; bases outside gene matches: 5. The CDR3 has 15 amino acids. The CDR3 is CASSDRGGRNTEAFF. The CDR3 nucleotides are TGCGCCAGCAGTGACAGGGGGGGAAGGAACACTGAAGCTTTCTTT.

This clonotype was counted between two and nine times. The chain combines TRBV12-3 or TRBV12-4 with TRBJ1-5; 7 bases map to TRBD1. Trimming at V came to 6 bases and at J to 0 bases, leaving 2 bases not matched to a gene. This CDR3 has 14 amino acids. DNA of the CDR3: TGTGCCAGCAGGGACAGGTATAGCAATCAGCCCCAGCATTTT. Its translation is CASRDRYSNQPQHF.

This clonotype is a singleton in its sample. V and J are TRBV4-1 and TRBJ1-3; 7 bases are a match to TRBD1. Unmatched junction bases numbered 5, after V lost 2 bases and J lost 4 bases. Germline-derived CDR1 and CDR2 are MGHRA and YSYEKL. The CDR3 extends over 15 amino acids. The CDR3 here is CASSQNDREGNTIYF. CDR3 sequence (DNA): TGCGCCAGCAGCCAAAATGACAGGGAAGGAAACACCATATATTTT.

V usage is TRBV12-3 or TRBV12-4 and J usage is TRBJ1-4; D is undetermined. The CDR3 is 13 residues long. V lost 7 bases to trimming and J lost 7 bases, with 13 bases between them. For the CDR3, the DNA is TGTGCCAGCACCCATAGGGCCATTGAAAAACTGTTTTTT. Its protein is CASTHRAIEKLFF.

By its share, this clonotype is medium-sized. The gene calls are TRBV6-1 and TRBJ2-7, with TRBD1 matching over 7 bases. The germline gives CDR1 MNHNS, CDR2 SASEGT. The CDR3 consists of 13 residues. Trimming cost V 7 bases and J 0 bases; bases outside gene matches: 3. CDR3 protein: CASKGANSYEQYF. CDR3 in DNA: TGTGCCAGCAAGGGGGCCAACTCCTACGAGCAGTACTTC.

In the case of this clonotype: A much larger clone is a single base away; this may be a read error. The genes are TRBV28 and TRBJ2-7, with TRBD1 identical over 7 bases. CDR3 length equals 15 residues. Germline CDR1 and CDR2: MDHEN and SYDVKM. V lost 2 bases and J lost 2; bases outside the gene matches: 6. The CDR3 nucleotides read TGTGCCAGCAGTTTACCCCCGGGACAGACCTACGAGCAGTACTTC. Encoded protein: CASSLPPGQTYEQYF.